This T cell receptor beta chain was recorded in a study of vaccination effects on CD4 cells after COVID-19. Overall study context: Vaccine administered to participants consisted of two doses of either BNT162b2 or mRNA-1273. Study-level points and caveats: Small numbers of convalescent patients limited the study. It also lacked early post-infection timepoints.

Before any sequencing was done, the ViraFEST assay used viral peptide pools to expand antigen-specific CD4+ T cells. Isolation of CD4+ T cells took place after 10 to 11 days of culture. According to the study, vaccine recipients showed no prior SARS-CoV-2 infection and negative nucleocapsid antibodies. After 1.5 million to 2 million PBMC were placed in each well, they were cultured with roughly 11 IU/ml IL-2 and around 10 ug/ml peptides. Fresh IL-2-containing medium replaced half the medium on days 3 and 7. The assay was immunoSEQ multiplex PCR, and TCRdb's table has in-frame clones only and misses some. The sample includes about 73,000 clones, roughly 74% of them seen just once. As concerns this clone: The antigen remains unidentified.

J was trimmed by 1 base and V by 1 base; bases with no gene match: 1. CDR3 size: 15 residues. Germline CDR1 reads MGHRA; CDR2 reads YSYEKL. Here the sequenced sample was CD4+ T cells from PBMCs cultured with HCoV-NL63 spike peptides, taken before COVID-19 vaccination. The chain is built from TRBV4-1 and TRBJ1-5; 7 bases fit TRBD1. This clonotype was sampled from a human donor who received a COVID-19 vaccine. CDR3 residues: CASSQGDRSNQPQHF. Written as DNA, the CDR3 is TGCGCCAGCAGCCAAGGGGACAGAAGCAATCAGCCCCAGCATTTT.